Given below is one TCR beta chain in context. This clone's antigen is unknown. The input lacks base qualities; no much larger clone sits a single base away. The sample comes from a study of CD8+ T cells in alopecia areata (dated by TCRdb to 2017 to 2018). At the level of the whole study: Treated patients were enrolled in an open-label pilot trial of oral tofacitinib at 5 to 10 mg twice daily for moderate-to-severe alopecia areata. Patients stayed on tofacitinib for 6 to 18 months and then had 6 months of follow-up off drug so that delayed response and recurrence could be assessed. For the treated patients, the SALT score, which quantifies what percentage of scalp surface area is affected, served as the measure of disease severity. High-throughput TCRbeta sequencing was used to examine T cell clonal expansion in alopecia areata in both the C3H/HeJ mouse model and human patients. In humans, TCRbeta sequencing was performed on scalp tissue and on sorted CD4+ and CD8+ peripheral blood T cells from healthy controls and from patients with patchy or totalis/universalis alopecia areata. Biopsies were taken from tofacitinib-treated patients at baseline and again at 4 and 24 weeks into treatment, and several of those patients also had a later scalp biopsy. Clonality in the scalp was compared among normal scalp (n=4), patchy alopecia areata scalp (n=8), and alopecia totalis/universalis scalp (n=8). The RNA source kit depended on sample type: the PAXgene miRNA kit for fixed scalp, the miRNeasy kit for PBMCs, and the RNeasy kit for mouse skin. immunoSEQ multiplex PCR using 35 Vbeta forward primers and 13 Jbeta reverse primers was used to amplify TCRbeta CDR3 regions. Broad study findings and their caveats: Compared with normal scalp, lesional scalp, particularly in alopecia totalis/universalis, had higher clonality and more expanded CD8+ clones, which suggests antigenic drive. Shared TCR sequences between patients were less evident than in mice, which may be partly attributable to HLA diversity in the patient population. Resident alphabeta T cells in normal human skin are also sequenced, complicating scalp TCR repertoire analysis, unlike mouse skin dominated by gammadelta T cells. Scalp clonality and the number of expanded CD8+ clones among the top 100 scalp clones were significantly decreased by tofacitinib. During tofacitinib treatment, many expanded lesional clones remained in scalp and blood, and this persistence may partly explain relapse after treatment is stopped. The treated cohort was small, with a single nonresponder, so links between baseline CD8+ expansion and response need larger studies.

A distance of 15 bases separates the germline ends of V and J, which lose 3 bases and 1 base respectively. CDR1 is given as GTSNPN and CDR2 as SVGIG, both from the germline V gene (reference sequence). The CDR3 runs 15 amino acids, cysteine and phenylalanine included. Kept here is only the CDR3 DNA, which spans 45 bases and is read in frame from base 1. The library was built by means of the immunoSEQ multiplex PCR assay. RNA was extracted from all samples and reverse transcribed into cDNA as template for TCR sequencing. SuperScript III was used to make first-strand cDNA, primed with a 2:1 mix of oligo-dT and random hexamers. Amplification bias was assessed with a synthetic immune receptor repertoire, and residual bias was removed computationally. Processing in the source paper ran as follows. After raw reads were preprocessed to remove errors, the CDR3 was defined following IMGT conventions as running from the conserved cysteine to phenylalanine. To get clonality, Shannon entropy was normalized by log2 of the number of productive unique TCRs and the result was subtracted from 1. Whether scalp clones were CD4 or CD8 was inferred by matching scalp TCRbeta sequences against CD4 and CD8 repertoires sorted from blood. The clones in this table, taken by TCRdb from immuneACCESS, are in-frame only. Not every clone is retained; where verified, under half of the shortfall comes from an unresolved V gene, and the cause of the rest is unknown. D and trimming come from the DNA, and the V and J calls and clone size come from that table. This sample gives some 220,000 clones in total; approximately 57% of them show up just once. The ten most abundant clones make up roughly 1.6% of the sample.

The time point label, as the study defines it: less than five weeks on oral tofacitinib. According to the study, the label for this sample's treatment or condition signals: oral pan-JAK inhibitor, 5-10 mg twice daily. Lesional scalp punch biopsies and peripheral blood were obtained from alopecia areata patients. PBMCs were isolated by density centrifugation and stained for CD3, CD4 and CD8, and CD4+ and CD8+ T cells were sorted on a FACSAria. This receptor was identified in a human donor with alopecia areata. Specimen: CD4+ T cells sorted from blood, collected at week 4, from a patient treated with tofacitinib. The chain was built from TRBV30 and TRBJ1-1; there is no confident call for the D gene. The nucleotide sequence is TGTGCCTGGAGCACTCAGACCCGAAAGAACACTGAAGCTTTCTTT. This gives the protein CAWSTQTRKNTEAFF.